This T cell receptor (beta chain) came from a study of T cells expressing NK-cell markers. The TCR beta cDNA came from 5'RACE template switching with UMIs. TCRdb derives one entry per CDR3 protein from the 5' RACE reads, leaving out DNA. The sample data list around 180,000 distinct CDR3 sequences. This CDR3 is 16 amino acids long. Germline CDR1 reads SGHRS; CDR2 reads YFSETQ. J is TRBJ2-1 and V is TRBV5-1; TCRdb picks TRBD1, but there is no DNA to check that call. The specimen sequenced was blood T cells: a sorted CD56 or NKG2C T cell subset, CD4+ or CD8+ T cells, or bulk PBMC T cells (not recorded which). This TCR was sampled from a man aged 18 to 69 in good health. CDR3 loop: CASSLGGDSSYNEQFF.